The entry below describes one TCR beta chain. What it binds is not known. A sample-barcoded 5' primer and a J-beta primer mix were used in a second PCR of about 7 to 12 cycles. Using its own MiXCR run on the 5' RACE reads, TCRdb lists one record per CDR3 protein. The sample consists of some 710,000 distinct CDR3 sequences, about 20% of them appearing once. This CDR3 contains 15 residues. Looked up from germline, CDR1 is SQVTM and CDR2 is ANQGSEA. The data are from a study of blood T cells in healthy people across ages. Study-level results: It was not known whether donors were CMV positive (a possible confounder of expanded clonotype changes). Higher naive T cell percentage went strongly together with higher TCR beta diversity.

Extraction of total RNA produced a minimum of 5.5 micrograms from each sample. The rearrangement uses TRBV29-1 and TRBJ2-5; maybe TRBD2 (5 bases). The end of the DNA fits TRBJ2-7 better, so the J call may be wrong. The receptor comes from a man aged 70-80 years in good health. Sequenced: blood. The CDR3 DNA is TGCAGCGTTGACCCCAAACAAACGGGGACCTACGAGCAGTACTTC. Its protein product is CSVDPKQTGTYEQYF.